The sequence of this TCR beta chain was determined in a study of cytomegalovirus exposure and HLA in healthy donors. The study's findings and limits: A reported reduction in N-insertions relative to the roughly 610-donor mean was seen in an Asian-associated ancestry cluster in a later analysis. While the bulk of TCR sequences proved rare, some public TCRs turned up in many donors.

Of note for this clone: Its antigen is currently unknown.

This CDR3 spans 16 amino acids. The junction had 11 bases not matched to a gene; V was cut back by 4 bases and J by 4 bases. From germline, CDR1 is SGHRS and CDR2 YFSETQ. Primers: 60 Vbeta forward and 13 Jbeta reverse. Only in-frame clones appear in the TCRdb table, and some are missing; sequencing was by immunoSEQ multiplex PCR. Across tens of thousands of clones, the top ten clones capture approximately 0.58% of the sample. The receptor comes from a man aged 50-60 years in good health and CMV-seronegative. The specimen was PBMCs. V is TRBV5-1 and J is TRBJ1-1; 9 nucleotides match TRBD1. Here the CDR3 DNA reads TGCGCCAGCAGCCCGGTGATACAGGGGGCTGGCACTGAAGCTTTCTTT. Translated: CASSPVIQGAGTEAFF.